This T cell receptor (beta chain) came from a study of cytomegalovirus exposure and HLA in healthy donors. Trimming at V came to 1 base and at J to 7 bases, leaving 7 bases not matched to a gene. CDR3 length: 17 residues. The V gene's germline CDR1 is LNHDA and CDR2 SQIVND (reference sequence). Unrecorded immune exposures were likely, despite nominal health at sampling. The PCR used 60 Vbeta and 13 Jbeta primers. The method was immunoSEQ multiplex PCR; TCRdb's version includes in-frame clones alone and lacks a portion of them. The repertoire includes 90,000 to 150,000 clones, roughly 82% of them detected once, and around 3.5% sits in the top ten.

The clonotype comes from a human donor in good health. V and J are TRBV19 and TRBJ2-1, with 13 bases fitting TRBD2. Sequencing was carried out using PBMCs. The CDR3 is CASSIGTGTSGKNEQFF. In DNA form, the CDR3 reads TGTGCCAGTAGTATAGGGACCGGGACTAGCGGGAAGAATGAGCAGTTCTTC.